These T cell receptor beta chains were read from a single sample in a study of T cell repertoires in MIS-A myocarditis. Profiled with immunoSEQ multiplex PCR; TCRdb holds only in-frame clones, not every one. The sample lists 10,000 to 13,000 clones, 83% occurring once. The source material was right ventricle heart tissue obtained at autopsy. Receptors originate from a man younger than 30 with fulminant myocarditis from multisystem inflammatory syndrome in adults (MIS-A) after COVID-19. The CDR3 runs from the conserved cysteine through the conserved F or W. Each record gives: V gene, J gene, CDR3 protein.

v_call: TRBV20-1
j_call: TRBJ2-3
cdr3_aa: CSADRGYTQYF

v_call: TRBV5-1
j_call: TRBJ2-7
cdr3_aa: CASSSRTGGSEQYF

v_call: TRBV7-8
j_call: TRBJ1-1
cdr3_aa: CASNNPQGMNTEAFF

v_call: TRBV6-4
j_call: TRBJ1-4
cdr3_aa: CASSDSRQPLNEKLFF

v_call: TRBV10-3
j_call: TRBJ2-2
cdr3_aa: CAISEGGFRSDTGELFF

v_call: TRBV6-5
j_call: TRBJ2-7
cdr3_aa: CASTGGGASYEQYF

v_call: TRBV5-1
j_call: TRBJ2-2
cdr3_aa: CASSLALSTDRLANTGELFF

v_call: TRBV15
j_call: TRBJ1-1
cdr3_aa: CATSKGQMNTEAFF

v_call: TRBV7-6
j_call: TRBJ2-5
cdr3_aa: CASSLVVAGVTRRETQYF

v_call: TRBV11-3
j_call: TRBJ1-5
cdr3_aa: CASIMTGPGNQPQHF

v_call: TRBV3-1/TRBV3-2
j_call: TRBJ2-7
cdr3_aa: CASSEGTEQYF

v_call: TRBV5-8
j_call: TRBJ1-5
cdr3_aa: CASSLRQGGDQPQHF

v_call: TRBV4-1
j_call: TRBJ2-7
cdr3_aa: CASSQGIWAKQISYEQYF

v_call: TRBV30
j_call: TRBJ1-1
cdr3_aa: CAWASNTEAFF

v_call: TRBV5-1
j_call: TRBJ2-1
cdr3_aa: CASSLYQGDNEQFF

v_call: TRBV29-1
j_call: TRBJ2-5
cdr3_aa: CSVEGPETQYF

v_call: TRBV6-2/TRBV6-3
j_call: TRBJ2-1
cdr3_aa: CASRPPGLAGYNEQFF

v_call: TRBV29-1
j_call: TRBJ2-1
cdr3_aa: CSVKTVSYNEQFF

v_call: TRBV6-1
j_call: TRBJ2-7
cdr3_aa: CASSERGFPSRYEQYF

v_call: TRBV28
j_call: TRBJ2-7
cdr3_aa: CASSSQWSTDYEQYF

v_call: TRBV11-2
j_call: TRBJ2-2
cdr3_aa: CASSLEGLNTGELFF

v_call: TRBV4-1
j_call: TRBJ1-2
cdr3_aa: CASSQDPGQPYGYTF

v_call: TRBV29-1
j_call: TRBJ1-4
cdr3_aa: CSVGRPFQEKLFF

v_call: TRBV15
j_call: TRBJ1-5
cdr3_aa: CATSRDGGSNQPQHF

v_call: TRBV11-2
j_call: TRBJ2-7
cdr3_aa: CASTLGGGGAYEQYF

v_call: TRBV5-8
j_call: TRBJ2-7
cdr3_aa: CASSLVGSGRVHEQYF

v_call: TRBV5-3
j_call: TRBJ1-2
cdr3_aa: CARSFTLTEPPYGYTF

v_call: TRBV20-1
j_call: TRBJ1-3
cdr3_aa: CSASHGDTIYF

v_call: TRBV29-1
j_call: TRBJ1-2
cdr3_aa: CSVETGFGYTF

v_call: TRBV27
j_call: TRBJ2-1
cdr3_aa: CASSFGTSGYNEQFF

v_call: TRBV19
j_call: TRBJ1-5
cdr3_aa: CASNFGAGSNQPQHF

v_call: TRBV6-5
j_call: TRBJ1-2
cdr3_aa: CASSLASGGGYTF

v_call: TRBV7-9
j_call: TRBJ1-4
cdr3_aa: CASSAGQGNEKLFF

v_call: TRBV7-2
j_call: TRBJ1-6
cdr3_aa: CASSSRQGAPLHF

v_call: TRBV7-2
j_call: TRBJ2-5
cdr3_aa: CASSTMDALDQETQYF

v_call: TRBV4-1
j_call: TRBJ2-4
cdr3_aa: CASSQASGGAKNIQYF

v_call: TRBV10-3
j_call: TRBJ1-5
cdr3_aa: CAISDPGTGPRESPQHF

v_call: TRBV9
j_call: TRBJ1-4
cdr3_aa: CASSVGGRQTNEKLFF

v_call: TRBV7-8
j_call: TRBJ1-1
cdr3_aa: CASSLAQRDRAAFF

v_call: TRBV9
j_call: TRBJ2-7
cdr3_aa: CASSEGGREQYF

v_call: TRBV7-2
j_call: TRBJ2-7
cdr3_aa: CASSPPRGTRF

v_call: TRBV4-1
j_call: TRBJ2-7
cdr3_aa: CASSPSTREQYF

v_call: TRBV19
j_call: TRBJ1-5
cdr3_aa: CASSPPGHPNQPQHF

v_call: TRBV5-5
j_call: TRBJ2-6
cdr3_aa: CASEPDSGANVLTF

v_call: TRBV19
j_call: TRBJ1-2
cdr3_aa: CASSISVSSVQGGFDGYTF

v_call: TRBV5-1
j_call: TRBJ2-2
cdr3_aa: CASSPVPGELFF

v_call: TRBV2
j_call: TRBJ1-1
cdr3_aa: CASKGLLNTEAFF

v_call: TRBV23-1
j_call: TRBJ2-1
cdr3_aa: CASSHGDRELNEQFF

v_call: TRBV7-9
j_call: TRBJ2-7
cdr3_aa: CASSIRDWSEQYF

v_call: TRBV6-5
j_call: TRBJ1-1
cdr3_aa: CASSYSTRNTEAFF

v_call: TRBV2
j_call: TRBJ2-7
cdr3_aa: CASSAPLHRDSYEQYF

v_call: TRBV11-2
j_call: TRBJ2-1
cdr3_aa: CASSPPLTSGPSYNEQFF

v_call: TRBV15
j_call: TRBJ2-7
cdr3_aa: CATSHQREGIHEQYF

v_call: TRBV20-1
j_call: TRBJ2-5
cdr3_aa: CSASPIQETQYF